This T cell receptor (beta chain) was captured by sequencing in a study of response to subunit inactivated influenza vaccine. This clonotype came up once. Its antigen is not known. TCRdb re-analysed the RT-PCR reads in MiXCR, keeping a single row per CDR3 protein. The sample gives more than 400,000 distinct CDR3 sequences, approximately 10% of which show up once; approximately 12% is in the top ten. Trimming removed 4 bases from V and 1 base from J, with 16 bases in between. The germline CDR1 and CDR2 sequences are SGHRS and YFSETQ. CDR3 length equals 16 residues. Whole-study results and caveats: The authors offered the suggestion that each seasonal influenza vaccination recruits few new T cells.

The TCR sequence derives from a man in his fifties who received an inactivated influenza vaccine. The gene calls are TRBV5-1 and TRBJ2-3; no firm D call. This specimen was PBMCs from blood, taken roughly 6 weeks after vaccination. The CDR3 protein is CASSPPSVAGTDTQYF. Here the CDR3 DNA reads TGCGCCAGCAGCCCACCCTCGGTCGCGGGCACAGATACGCAGTATTTT.